This T cell receptor (beta chain) stems from a study of T cell repertoires in cytomegalovirus infection. Turning to the study itself: Recently identified HLA-C-restricted CMV epitopes and well-studied HLA-B-restricted CMV epitopes were used by the study. Shared public TCR beta signatures pointed to both CMV infection and a matching HLA type. Study observations and caveats: What dominated the ex vivo response were HLA-C-restricted CMV-specific TCR beta clonotypes.

TCRdb re-called the reads with MiXCR, one entry per CDR3 protein. The sample has about 830,000 distinct CDR3 sequences, 30% to 35% seen once; the top ten hold 9.5% to 15%. As regards this clonotype: As yet, its antigen is unknown.

The CDR3 is made up of 13 amino acids. V shed 1 base, J shed 10 bases, and the junction held 3 bases outside the gene matches. Looked up from germline, CDR1 is MGHRA and CDR2 is YSYEKL. This TCR derives from a human donor in good health (CMV status not recorded). Some clones in this sample may be carry-over from other donors' samples. V gene TRBV4-1 combines with J gene TRBJ2-2; TRBD1 aligns across 7 bases. The sequencing here drew on cultured CD8+ T cells from PBMCs, taken from culture after CMV antigen stimulation. This chain's CDR3 is CASSQVGTVELFF. CDR3 nucleotides: TGCGCCAGCAGCCAAGTAGGGACAGTGGAGCTGTTTTTT.